This TCR beta chain stems from a study of cytomegalovirus exposure and HLA in healthy donors. PCR primers comprised 60 Vbeta and 13 Jbeta primers. Method: immunoSEQ multiplex PCR; TCRdb's copy keeps in-frame clones and lacks some. The sample includes over 100,000 clones, approximately 79% of them seen just once. This CDR3 is built from 13 residues. The V end was cut by 6 bases, the J end by 9 bases, with 15 bases between. CDR1 is LNHDA, CDR2 SQIVND, per germline (reference sequence). Overall study findings and caveats: Several of the most significant clusters appeared linked to common viral pathogens, based on a later analysis.

On this clone itself: The antigen is unknown.

Material for sequencing was PBMCs. This TCR came from a man aged 55 to 69 in good health and CMV-seropositive. This sequence joins TRBV19 and TRBJ1-5; D is ambiguous. CDR3 sequence: CASRREAHGPQHF. CDR3 nucleotides: TGTGCCAGTAGGAGGGAGGCCCATGGGCCCCAGCATTTT.